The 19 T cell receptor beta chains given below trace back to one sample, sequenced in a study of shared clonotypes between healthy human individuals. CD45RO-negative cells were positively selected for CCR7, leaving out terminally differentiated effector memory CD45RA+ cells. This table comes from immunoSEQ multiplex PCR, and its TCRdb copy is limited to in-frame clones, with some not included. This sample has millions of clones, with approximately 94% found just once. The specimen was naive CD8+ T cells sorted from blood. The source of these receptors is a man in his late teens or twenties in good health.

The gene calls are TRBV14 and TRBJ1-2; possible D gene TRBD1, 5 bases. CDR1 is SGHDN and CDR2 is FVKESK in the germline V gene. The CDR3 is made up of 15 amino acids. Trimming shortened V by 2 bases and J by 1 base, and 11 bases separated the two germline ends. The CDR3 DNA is TGTGCCAGCAGCCAACTGACAGAAGATAACTATGGCTACACCTTC. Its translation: CASSQLTEDNYGYTF.

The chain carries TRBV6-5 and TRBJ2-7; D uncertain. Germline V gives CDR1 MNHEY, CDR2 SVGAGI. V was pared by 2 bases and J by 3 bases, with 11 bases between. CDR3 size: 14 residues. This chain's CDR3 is CASSYESQHYEQYF. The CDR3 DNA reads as TGTGCCAGCAGTTACGAGAGCCAACACTACGAGCAGTACTTC.

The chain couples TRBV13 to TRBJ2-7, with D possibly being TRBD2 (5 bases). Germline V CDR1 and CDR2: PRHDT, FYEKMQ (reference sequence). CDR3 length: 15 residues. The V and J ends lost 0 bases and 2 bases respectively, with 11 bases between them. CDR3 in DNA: TGTGCCAGCAGCTTAGGGAGAGGGAATGCCTACGAGCAGTACTTC. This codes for CASSLGRGNAYEQYF.

The CDR3 spells CASMPRTSLTDTQYF. The CDR3 DNA reads TGCGCCAGCATGCCGAGGACTAGCCTCACAGATACGCAGTATTTT. The chain is built from TRBV5-1 and TRBJ2-3; TRBD2 agrees at 8 bases. The CDR3 spans 15 residues. V dropped 6 bases and J dropped 2; count of bases not matched to a gene: 8. In germline, CDR1 is SGHRS, CDR2 YFSETQ.

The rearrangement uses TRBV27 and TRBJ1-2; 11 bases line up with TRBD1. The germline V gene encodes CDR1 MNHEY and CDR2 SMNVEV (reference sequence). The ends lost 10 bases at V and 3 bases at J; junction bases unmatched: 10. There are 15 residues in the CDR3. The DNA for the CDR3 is TGTGCCACCAGGACAGGGGGCGCGGTACACTATGGCTACACCTTC. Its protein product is CATRTGGAVHYGYTF.

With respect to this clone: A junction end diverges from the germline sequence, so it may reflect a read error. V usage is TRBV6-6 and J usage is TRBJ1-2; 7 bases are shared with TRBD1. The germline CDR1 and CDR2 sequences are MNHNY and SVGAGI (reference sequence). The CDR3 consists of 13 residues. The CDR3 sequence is CASSDSTGYGYTF. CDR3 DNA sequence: TGTGCCAGCAGTGACTCGACAGGGTATGGCTACACCTTC.

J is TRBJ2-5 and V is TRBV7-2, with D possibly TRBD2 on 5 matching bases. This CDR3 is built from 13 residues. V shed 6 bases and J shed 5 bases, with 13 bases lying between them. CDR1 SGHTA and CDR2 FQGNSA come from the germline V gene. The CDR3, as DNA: TGTGCCAGCAGTCGGGGTGGAATCGAGACCCAGTACTTC. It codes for CASSRGGIETQYF.

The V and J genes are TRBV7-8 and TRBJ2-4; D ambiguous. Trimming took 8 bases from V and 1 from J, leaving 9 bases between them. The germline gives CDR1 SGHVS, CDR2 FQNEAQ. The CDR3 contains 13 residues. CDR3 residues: CASSVAAKNIQYF. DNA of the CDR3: TGTGCCAGCTCCGTCGCGGCCAAAAACATTCAGTACTTC.

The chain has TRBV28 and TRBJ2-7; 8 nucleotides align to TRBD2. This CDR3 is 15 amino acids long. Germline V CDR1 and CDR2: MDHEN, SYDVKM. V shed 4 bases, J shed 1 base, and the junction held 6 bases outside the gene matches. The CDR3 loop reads CASSSRAGGSYEQYF. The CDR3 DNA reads TGTGCCAGCAGTTCCCGGGCGGGGGGATCCTACGAGCAGTACTTC.

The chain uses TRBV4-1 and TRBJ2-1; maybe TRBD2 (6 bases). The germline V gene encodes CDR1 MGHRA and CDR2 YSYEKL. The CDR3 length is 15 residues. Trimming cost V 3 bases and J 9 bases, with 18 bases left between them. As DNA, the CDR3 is TGCGCCAGCAGCCAGGGTGTTGTCGGGGGAATTGAGCAGTTCTTC. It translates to CASSQGVVGGIEQFF.

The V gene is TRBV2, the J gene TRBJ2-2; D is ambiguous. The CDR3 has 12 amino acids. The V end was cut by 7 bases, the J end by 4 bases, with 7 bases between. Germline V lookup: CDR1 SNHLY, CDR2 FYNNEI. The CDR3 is CASMRSTGELFF. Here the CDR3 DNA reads TGTGCCAGCATGAGGAGCACCGGGGAGCTGTTTTTT.

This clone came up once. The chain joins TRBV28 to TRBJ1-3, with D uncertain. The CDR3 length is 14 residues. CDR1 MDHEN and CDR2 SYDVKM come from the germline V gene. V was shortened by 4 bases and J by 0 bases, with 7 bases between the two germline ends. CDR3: CASSYGNSGNTIYF. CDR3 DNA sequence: TGTGCCAGCAGTTACGGGAACTCTGGAAACACCATATATTTT.

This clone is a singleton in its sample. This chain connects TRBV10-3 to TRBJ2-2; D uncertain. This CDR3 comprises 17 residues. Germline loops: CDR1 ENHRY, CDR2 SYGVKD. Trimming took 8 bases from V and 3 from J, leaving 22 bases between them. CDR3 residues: CAIRSVTDPGYTGELFF. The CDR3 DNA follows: TGTGCCATCCGGAGCGTGACGGATCCGGGTTACACCGGGGAGCTGTTTTTT.

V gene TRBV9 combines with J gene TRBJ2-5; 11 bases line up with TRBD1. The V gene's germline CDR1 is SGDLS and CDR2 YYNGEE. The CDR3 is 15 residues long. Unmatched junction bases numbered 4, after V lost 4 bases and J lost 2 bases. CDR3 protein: CASSSRDRGQETQYF. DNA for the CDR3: TGTGCCAGCAGCTCCCGGGACAGGGGGCAAGAGACCCAGTACTTC.

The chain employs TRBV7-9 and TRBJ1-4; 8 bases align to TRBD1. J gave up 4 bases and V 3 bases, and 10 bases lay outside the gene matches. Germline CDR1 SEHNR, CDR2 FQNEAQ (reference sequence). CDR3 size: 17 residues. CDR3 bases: TGTGCCAGCAGCTTCTGGGGACAGGCGCAGGGTAATGAAAAACTGTTTTTT. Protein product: CASSFWGQAQGNEKLFF.

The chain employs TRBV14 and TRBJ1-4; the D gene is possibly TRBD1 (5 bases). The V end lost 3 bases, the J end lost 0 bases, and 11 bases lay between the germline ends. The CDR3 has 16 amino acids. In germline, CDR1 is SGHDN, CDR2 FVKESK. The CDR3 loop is CASSHFDSATNEKLFF. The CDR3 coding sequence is TGTGCCAGCAGCCATTTTGACAGCGCAACTAATGAAAAACTGTTTTTT.

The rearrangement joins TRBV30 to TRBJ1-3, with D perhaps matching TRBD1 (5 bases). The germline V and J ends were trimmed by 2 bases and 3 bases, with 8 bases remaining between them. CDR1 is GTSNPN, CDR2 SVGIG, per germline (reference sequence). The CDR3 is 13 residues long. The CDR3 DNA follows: TGTGCCTGGAGTATAGGGGATGGAAACACCATATATTTT. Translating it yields CAWSIGDGNTIYF.

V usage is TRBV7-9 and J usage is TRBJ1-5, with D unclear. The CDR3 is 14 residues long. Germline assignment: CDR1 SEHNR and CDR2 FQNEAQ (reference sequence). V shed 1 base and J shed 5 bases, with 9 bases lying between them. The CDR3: CASSLDSTYQPQHF. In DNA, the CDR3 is TGTGCCAGCAGCTTAGACAGTACCTATCAGCCCCAGCATTTT.

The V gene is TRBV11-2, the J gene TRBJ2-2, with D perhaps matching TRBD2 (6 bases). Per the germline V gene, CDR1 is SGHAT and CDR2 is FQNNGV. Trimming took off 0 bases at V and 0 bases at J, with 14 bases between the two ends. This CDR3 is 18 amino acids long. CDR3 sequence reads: CASSLELTGDANTGELFF. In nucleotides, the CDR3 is TGTGCCAGCAGCTTAGAGCTCACGGGGGACGCGAACACCGGGGAGCTGTTTTTT.